This entry lists 5 T cell receptor beta chains sequenced from one sample in a study of blood T cell repertoires in COVID-19. Produced via immunoSEQ multiplex PCR; TCRdb's table is partial and in-frame only. Among about 160,000 clones listed, roughly 90% were seen once. The sample taken for sequencing was peripheral blood. These receptors were obtained from a man in his fifties or sixties with acute or convalescent COVID-19.

The rearrangement joins TRBV7-8 to TRBJ1-2; D gene uncertain. The length of the CDR3 is 12 residues. Trimming took 6 bases from V and 7 from J, leaving 12 bases between them. Looked up from germline, CDR1 is SGHVS and CDR2 is FQNEAQ. The CDR3 DNA follows: TGTGCCAGCAGTCCGGTCCGGGGTGGCTACACCTTC. It is translated as CASSPVRGGYTF.

This chain connects TRBV5-1 to TRBJ1-2; D is undetermined. Germline V gene lookup returns CDR1 SGHRS and CDR2 YFSETQ. V gave up 0 bases and J gave up 6 bases, with 12 bases separating them. CDR3 size: 14 residues. Here the CDR3 reads CASSLDRPEDGYTF. The CDR3 region has the DNA TGCGCCAGCAGCTTGGACAGACCGGAGGATGGCTACACCTTC. Supplemented by reference TRBV5-1 and TRBJ1-2, the full variable domain reads KAGVTQTPRYLIKTRGQQVTLSCSPISGHRSVSWYQQTPGQGLQFLFEYFSETQRNKGNFPGRFSGRQFSNSRSEMNVSTLELGDSALYLCASSLDRPEDGYTFGSGTRLTVV.

This chain uses TRBV4-3 with TRBJ1-4; D gene unclear. The germline V gene encodes CDR1 LGHNA and CDR2 YSLEER. The V gene lost 1 base and the J gene lost 4 bases, with 10 bases spanning the gap. The CDR3 is 15 amino acids. This CDR3 is CASSQAAGFNEKLFF. The CDR3 DNA reads as TGCGCCAGCAGCCAAGCGGCGGGTTTTAATGAAAAACTGTTTTTT.

The chain carries TRBV9 and TRBJ2-3; TRBD1 aligns across 7 bases. J lost 2 bases, V lost 3 bases, and 9 bases had no gene match. Germline CDR1 and CDR2: SGDLS and YYNGEE. CDR3 length: 16 amino acids. The CDR3 DNA follows: TGTGCCAGCAGCGCACGTTTAGGGGGCAACACAGATACGCAGTATTTT. Its translation is CASSARLGGNTDTQYF.

The table lists this clone with a count of one. The chain couples TRBV6-5 to TRBJ2-2, with 7 bases identical to TRBD1. The length of the CDR3 is 15 residues. Germline lookup yields CDR1 MNHEY and CDR2 SVGAGI. Unmatched junction bases numbered 6, after V lost 5 bases and J lost 3 bases. The chain's CDR3 is CASSQTGRDTGELFF. The CDR3 DNA reads TGTGCCAGCAGTCAGACAGGGCGGGACACCGGGGAGCTGTTTTTT.